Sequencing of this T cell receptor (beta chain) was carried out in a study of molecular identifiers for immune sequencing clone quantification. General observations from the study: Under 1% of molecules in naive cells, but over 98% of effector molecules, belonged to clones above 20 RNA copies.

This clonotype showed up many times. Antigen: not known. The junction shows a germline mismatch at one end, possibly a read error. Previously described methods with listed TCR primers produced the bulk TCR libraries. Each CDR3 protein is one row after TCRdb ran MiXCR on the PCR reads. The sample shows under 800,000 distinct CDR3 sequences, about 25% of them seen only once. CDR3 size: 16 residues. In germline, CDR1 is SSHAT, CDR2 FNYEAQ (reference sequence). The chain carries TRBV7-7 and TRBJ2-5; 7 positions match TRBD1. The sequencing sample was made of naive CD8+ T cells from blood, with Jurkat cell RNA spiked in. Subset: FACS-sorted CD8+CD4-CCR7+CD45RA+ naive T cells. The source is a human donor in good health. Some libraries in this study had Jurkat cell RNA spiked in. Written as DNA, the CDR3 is TGTGCTAGCAGAAAAGGGGGACAGAACGCCCAAGAGACCCAGTACTTC. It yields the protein CASRKGGQNAQETQYF.